This TCR beta chain was sequenced during a study of graft-versus-host responses after intestinal transplantation. Whole-study context: The study gave all recipients anti-thymocyte globulin induction, then tacrolimus and steroids for about three years.

Remarks on this clone: Its antigen remains unknown.

Produced via immunoSEQ multiplex PCR; TCRdb's table is partial and in-frame only. The table records about 88,000 clones, about nine tenths of them present only once. Findings and limits, study-wide: Peak levels of circulating GvH clones tracked with early post-transplant HvG declines. Allografts from individuals with graft-donor T cell macrochimerism displayed high graft-versus-host to host-versus-graft clonal ratios.

Between the trimmed V and J ends, which lost 7 bases and 4 bases, there was a span of 28 bases. This CDR3 comprises 17 residues. The germline V gene encodes CDR1 SQVTM and CDR2 ANQGSEA. V usage is TRBV29-1 and J usage is TRBJ1-1, with D hard to call. This receptor was identified in a human donor who received an intestinal transplant. This specimen consisted of unstimulated CD4+ T cells sorted from spleen or lymph node cells, obtained before intestinal transplant. CDR3 sequence reads: CSATHLTPLRSGTEAFF. In DNA form, the CDR3 reads TGCAGCGCAACACACCTGACGCCCCTACGATCGGGCACTGAAGCTTTCTTT.